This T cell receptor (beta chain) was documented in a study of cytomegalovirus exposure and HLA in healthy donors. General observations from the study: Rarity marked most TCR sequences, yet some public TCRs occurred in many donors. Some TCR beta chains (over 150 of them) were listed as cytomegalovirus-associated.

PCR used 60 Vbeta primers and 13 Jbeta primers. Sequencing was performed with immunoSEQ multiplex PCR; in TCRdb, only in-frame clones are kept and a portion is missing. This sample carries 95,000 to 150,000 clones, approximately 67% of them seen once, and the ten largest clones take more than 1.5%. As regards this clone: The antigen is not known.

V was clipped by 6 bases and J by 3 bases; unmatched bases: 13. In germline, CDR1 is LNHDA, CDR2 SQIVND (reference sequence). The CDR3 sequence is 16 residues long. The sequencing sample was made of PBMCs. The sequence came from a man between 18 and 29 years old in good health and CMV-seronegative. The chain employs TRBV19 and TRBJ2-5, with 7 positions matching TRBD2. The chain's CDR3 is CASRGISAGDKETQYF. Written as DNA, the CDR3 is TGTGCCAGTAGGGGAATCTCGGCGGGAGATAAAGAGACCCAGTACTTC.